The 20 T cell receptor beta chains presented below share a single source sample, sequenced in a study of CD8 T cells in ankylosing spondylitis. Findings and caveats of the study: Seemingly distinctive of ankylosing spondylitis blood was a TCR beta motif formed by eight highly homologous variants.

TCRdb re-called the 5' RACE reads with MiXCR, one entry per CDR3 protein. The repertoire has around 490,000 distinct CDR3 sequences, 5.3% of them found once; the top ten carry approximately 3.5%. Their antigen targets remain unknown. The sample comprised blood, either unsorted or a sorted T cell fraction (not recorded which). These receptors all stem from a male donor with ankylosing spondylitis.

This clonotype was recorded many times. CDR3 amino acids: CASSPGSDLYGYTF. The CDR3 DNA reads TGTGCCAGCTCACCAGGTTCAGATCTTTATGGCTACACCTTC. The chain carries TRBV18 and TRBJ1-2; D is unclear. The germline CDR1 and CDR2 sequences are KGHSH and LQKENI. The CDR3 covers 14 residues. The ends were cut back, 2 bases at V and 5 bases at J, with 12 bases in the middle. Filled out from reference TRBV18 and TRBJ1-2, the complete variable domain reads NAGVMQNPRHLVRRRGQEARLRCSPMKGHSHVYWYRQLPEEGLKFMVYLQKENIIDESGMPKERFSAEFPKEGPSILRIQQVVRGDSAAYFCASSPGSDLYGYTFGSGTRLTVV.

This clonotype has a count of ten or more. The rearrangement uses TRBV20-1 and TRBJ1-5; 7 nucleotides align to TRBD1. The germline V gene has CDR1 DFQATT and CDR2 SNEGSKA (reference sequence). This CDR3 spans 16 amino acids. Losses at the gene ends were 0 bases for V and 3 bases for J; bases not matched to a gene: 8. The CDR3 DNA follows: TGCAGTGCTAGAGAGAACGACAGGGCCTTCAATCAGCCCCAGCATTTT. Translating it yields CSARENDRAFNQPQHF.

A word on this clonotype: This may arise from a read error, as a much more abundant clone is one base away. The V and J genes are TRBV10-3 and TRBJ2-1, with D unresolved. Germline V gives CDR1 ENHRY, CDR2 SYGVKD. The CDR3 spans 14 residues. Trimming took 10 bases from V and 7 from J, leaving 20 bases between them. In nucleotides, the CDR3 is TGTGCCACTTTAGAGCTTCACTTGGGAAATGAGCAGTTCTTC. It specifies CATLELHLGNEQFF.

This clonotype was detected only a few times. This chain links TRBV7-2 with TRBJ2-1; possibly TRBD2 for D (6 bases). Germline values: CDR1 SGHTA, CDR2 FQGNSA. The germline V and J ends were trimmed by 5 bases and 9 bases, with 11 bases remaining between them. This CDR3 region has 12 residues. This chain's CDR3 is CASSPTGGEQFF. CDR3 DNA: TGTGCCAGCAGCCCCACCGGGGGTGAGCAGTTCTTC.

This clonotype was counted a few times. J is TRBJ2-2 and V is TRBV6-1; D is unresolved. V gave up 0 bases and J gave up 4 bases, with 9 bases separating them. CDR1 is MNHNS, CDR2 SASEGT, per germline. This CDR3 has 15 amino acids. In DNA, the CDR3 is TGTGCCAGCAGTGAAGCAAGCTGGGTCACCGGGGAGCTGTTTTTT. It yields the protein CASSEASWVTGELFF.

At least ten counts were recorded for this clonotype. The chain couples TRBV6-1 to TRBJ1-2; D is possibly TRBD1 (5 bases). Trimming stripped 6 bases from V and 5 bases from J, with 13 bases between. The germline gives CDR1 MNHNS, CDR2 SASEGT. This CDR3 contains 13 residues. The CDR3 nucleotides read TGTGCCAGCAGACCGACAGTGCTTTATGGCTACACCTTC. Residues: CASRPTVLYGYTF.

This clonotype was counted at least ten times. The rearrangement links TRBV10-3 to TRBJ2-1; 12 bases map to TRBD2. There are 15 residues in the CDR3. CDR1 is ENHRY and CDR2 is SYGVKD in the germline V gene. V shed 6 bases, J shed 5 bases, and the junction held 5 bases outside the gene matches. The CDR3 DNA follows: TGTGCCATCAGATCGACTAGCGGGGGAGACAATGAGCAGTTCTTC. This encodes CAIRSTSGGDNEQFF.

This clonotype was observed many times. CDR3 sequence: CASSYLGQFKAFF. The CDR3 bases are TGTGCCAGCAGTTACCTCGGACAGTTTAAAGCTTTCTTT. V usage is TRBV6-5 and J usage is TRBJ1-1; D is possibly TRBD1 (6 bases). CDR1 MNHEY and CDR2 SVGAGI come from the germline V gene. Trimming removed 2 bases at V and 9 bases at J, with 13 bases between. This CDR3 region has 13 residues.

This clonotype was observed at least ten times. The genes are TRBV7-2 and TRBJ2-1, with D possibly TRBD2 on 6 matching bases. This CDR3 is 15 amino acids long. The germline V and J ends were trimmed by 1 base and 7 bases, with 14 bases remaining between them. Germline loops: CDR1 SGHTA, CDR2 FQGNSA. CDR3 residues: CASSLGNLARNEQFF. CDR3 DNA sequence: TGTGCCAGCAGCTTAGGCAATCTAGCGAGGAATGAGCAGTTCTTC.

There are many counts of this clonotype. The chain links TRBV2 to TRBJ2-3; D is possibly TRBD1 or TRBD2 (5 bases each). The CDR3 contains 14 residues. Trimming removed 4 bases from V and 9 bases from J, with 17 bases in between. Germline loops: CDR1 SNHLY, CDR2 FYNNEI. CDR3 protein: CASSVGRDGRTQYF. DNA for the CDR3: TGTGCCAGCAGTGTAGGCAGGGACGGTAGGACGCAGTATTTT. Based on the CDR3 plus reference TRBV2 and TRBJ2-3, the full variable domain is EPEVTQTPSHQVTQMGQEVILRCVPISNHLYFYWYRQILGQKVEFLVSFYNNEISEKSEIFDDQFSVERPDGSNFTLKIRSTKLEDSAMYFCASSVGRDGRTQYFGPGTRLTVL.

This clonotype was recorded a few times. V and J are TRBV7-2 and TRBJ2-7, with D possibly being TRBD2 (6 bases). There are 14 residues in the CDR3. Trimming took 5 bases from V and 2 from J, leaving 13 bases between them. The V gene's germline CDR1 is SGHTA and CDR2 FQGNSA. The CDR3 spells CASSPRRTTYEQYF. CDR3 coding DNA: TGTGCCAGCAGCCCACGACGGACTACCTACGAGCAGTACTTC.

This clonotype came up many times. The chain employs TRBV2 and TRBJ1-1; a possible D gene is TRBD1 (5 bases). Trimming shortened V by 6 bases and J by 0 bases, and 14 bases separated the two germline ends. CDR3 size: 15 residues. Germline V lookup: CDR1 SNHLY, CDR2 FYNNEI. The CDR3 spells CASSASGKVNTEAFF. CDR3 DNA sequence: TGTGCCAGCAGCGCCTCAGGGAAGGTGAACACTGAAGCTTTCTTT.

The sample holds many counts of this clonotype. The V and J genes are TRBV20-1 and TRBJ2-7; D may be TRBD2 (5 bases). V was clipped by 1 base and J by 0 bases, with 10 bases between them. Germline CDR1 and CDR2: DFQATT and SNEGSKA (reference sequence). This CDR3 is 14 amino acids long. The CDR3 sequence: CSARVSSRSYEQYF. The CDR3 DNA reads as TGCAGTGCTAGAGTCTCTAGCCGCTCCTACGAGCAGTACTTC.

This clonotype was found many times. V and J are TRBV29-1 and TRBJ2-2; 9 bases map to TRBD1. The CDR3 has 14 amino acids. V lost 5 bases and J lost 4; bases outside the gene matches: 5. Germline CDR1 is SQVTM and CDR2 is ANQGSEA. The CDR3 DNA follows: TGCAGCGTTACAGGGGGCCGCGGCACCGGGGAGCTGTTTTTT. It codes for CSVTGGRGTGELFF.

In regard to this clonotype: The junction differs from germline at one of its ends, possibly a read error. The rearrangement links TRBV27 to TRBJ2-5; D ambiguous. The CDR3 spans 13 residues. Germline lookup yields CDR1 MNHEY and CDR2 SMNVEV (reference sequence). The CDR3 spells CASSPRQKETQCF. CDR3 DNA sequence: TGTGCCAGCAGCCCCAGGCAGAAAGAGACCCAGTGCTTC.

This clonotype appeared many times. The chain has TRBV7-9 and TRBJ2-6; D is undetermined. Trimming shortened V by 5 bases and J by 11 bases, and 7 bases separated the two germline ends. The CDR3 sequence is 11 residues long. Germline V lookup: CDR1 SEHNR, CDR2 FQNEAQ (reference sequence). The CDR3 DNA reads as TGTGCCAGCAGCCGCCTGGACGTCCTGACTTTC. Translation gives CASSRLDVLTF. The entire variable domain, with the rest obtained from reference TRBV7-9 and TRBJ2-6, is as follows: DTGVSQNPRHKITKRGQNVTFRCDPISEHNRLYWYRQTLGQGPEFLTYFQNEAQLEKSRLLSDRFSAERPKGSFSTLEIQRTEQGDSAMYLCASSRLDVLTFGAGSRLTVL.

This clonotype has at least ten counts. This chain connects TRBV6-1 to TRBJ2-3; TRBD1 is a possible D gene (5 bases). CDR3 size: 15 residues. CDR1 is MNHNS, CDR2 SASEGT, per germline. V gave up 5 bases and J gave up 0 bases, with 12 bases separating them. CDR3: CASSRWTPSTDTQYF. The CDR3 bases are TGTGCCAGCAGTAGGTGGACACCCAGCACAGATACGCAGTATTTT.

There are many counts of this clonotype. CDR3 DNA sequence: TGTGCCAGCAGCCTCCGGGACAGGGGTTCTATAGATACGCAGTATTTT. It specifies CASSLRDRGSIDTQYF. This chain uses TRBV7-8 with TRBJ2-3; TRBD1 aligns across 10 bases. There are 16 residues in the CDR3. With 5 bases clipped from V and 5 bases from J, the junction kept 10 bases outside the gene matches. CDR1 is SGHVS, CDR2 FQNEAQ, per germline.

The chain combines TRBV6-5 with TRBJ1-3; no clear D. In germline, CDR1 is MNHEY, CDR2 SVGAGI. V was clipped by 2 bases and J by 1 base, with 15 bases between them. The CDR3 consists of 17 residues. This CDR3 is CASSYTAQSPSGNTIYF. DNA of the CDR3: TGTGCCAGCAGTTACACCGCTCAATCTCCTTCTGGAAACACCATATATTTT.

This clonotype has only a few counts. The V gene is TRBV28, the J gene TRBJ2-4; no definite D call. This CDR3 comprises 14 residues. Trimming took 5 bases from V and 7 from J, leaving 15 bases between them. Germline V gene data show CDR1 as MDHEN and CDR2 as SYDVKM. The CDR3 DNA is TGTGCCAGCAGTCGCAAGGGCGGATGGAACATTCAGTACTTC. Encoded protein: CASSRKGGWNIQYF.